The next 16 T cell receptor beta chains were all read from a single sample in a study of blood T cell repertoires in COVID-19. Data came from immunoSEQ multiplex PCR; TCRdb stores just in-frame clones and leaves some out. Of 200,000 to 250,000 clones in the sample, about 90% are singletons; the top ten hold over 3.5%. The sequencing sample was made of PBMCs or T cells enriched from blood (not recorded which). Source of these receptors: a woman in her thirties who had been exposed to COVID-19.

The chain combines TRBV5-1 with TRBJ2-1; TRBD2 matches at 7 bases. V gave up 6 bases and J gave up 3 bases; unmatched junction bases: 3. The CDR3 sequence is 13 residues long. Germline lookup yields CDR1 SGHRS and CDR2 YFSETQ. The CDR3 region has the DNA TGCGCCAGCAAGTTAGCGGGCTACAATGAGCAGTTCTTC. Encoded protein: CASKLAGYNEQFF.

The chain recombines TRBV4-1 with TRBJ1-1; no firm D call. Germline V gene lookup returns CDR1 MGHRA and CDR2 YSYEKL. With 6 bases removed from V and 0 bases from J, the gap between germline ends came to 8 bases. The CDR3 has 13 amino acids. CDR3 loop: CASRGAMNTEAFF. The CDR3, as DNA: TGCGCCAGCAGGGGAGCCATGAACACTGAAGCTTTCTTT.

The count of this clone is one. The rearrangement uses TRBV3-1 (or the pseudogene TRBV3-2) and TRBJ2-5; 10 bases line up with TRBD2. CDR3 size: 16 residues. Trimming took 4 bases from V and 1 from J; bases not matched to a gene: 6. CDR1 LGHDT and CDR2 YNNKEL come from the germline V gene (reference sequence). CDR3 protein: CASSRGGLAVQETQYF. In DNA form, the CDR3 reads TGTGCCAGCAGCCGGGGAGGACTAGCGGTCCAAGAGACCCAGTACTTC.

The genes are TRBV5-1 and TRBJ2-1, with TRBD2 matching over 12 bases. Germline loops: CDR1 SGHRS, CDR2 YFSETQ. The CDR3 is made up of 16 amino acids. J lost 4 bases, V lost 4 bases, and 6 bases had no gene match. Written as DNA, the CDR3 is TGCGCCAGCAGCCCGGCGACTAGCGGGAGTTACAATGAGCAGTTCTTC. Translation: CASSPATSGSYNEQFF.

The chain combines TRBV18 with TRBJ2-7; D perhaps matches TRBD2 (5 bases). This CDR3 spans 10 amino acids. CDR1 is KGHSH and CDR2 is LQKENI in the germline V gene. V lost 8 bases, J lost 6 bases, and 8 bases lay in between. The CDR3 region has the DNA TGTGCCAGCGGTCGGGGCGAGCAGTACTTC. The encoded protein is CASGRGEQYF. Full variable domain (missing parts from reference TRBV18 and TRBJ2-7): NAGVMQNPRHLVRRRGQEARLRCSPMKGHSHVYWYRQLPEEGLKFMVYLQKENIIDESGMPKERFSAEFPKEGPSILRIQQVVRGDSAAYFCASGRGEQYFGPGTRLTVT.

This chain joins TRBV23-1 and TRBJ2-3; no firm D call. TRBV23-1 is labeled an ORF, and its function is uncertain. The CDR3 extends over 15 amino acids. Trimming stripped 0 bases from V and 1 base from J, with 8 bases between. CDR3: CASSQSHYRTDTQYF. CDR3 DNA sequence: TGCGCCAGCAGTCAATCGCACTACCGCACAGATACGCAGTATTTT.

The chain couples TRBV12-3 or TRBV12-4 to TRBJ1-2; no definite D call. The CDR3 is 11 amino acids. V lost 5 bases and J lost 8, with 9 bases in between. The CDR3, as DNA: TGTGCCAGCAGTGGCGCGGTAGGCTACACCTTC. Encoded protein: CASSGAVGYTF.

This clone was counted a single time. This sequence joins TRBV2 and TRBJ2-1, with 7 bases identical to TRBD1. The V gene end was trimmed by 5 bases and the J gene end by 7 bases; junction bases not matched to a gene: 2. Germline CDR1 and CDR2: SNHLY and FYNNEI. The CDR3 runs to 12 residues. The CDR3 DNA is TGTGCCAGCAGTCAACAGGGGAATGAGCAGTTCTTC. This sequence encodes CASSQQGNEQFF.

CDR3 region: CASSLLQEQDTQYF. CDR3 nucleotide sequence: TGTGCCAGCAGTTTATTACAGGAGCAAGATACGCAGTATTTT. This rearrangement joins TRBV28 to TRBJ2-3, with D perhaps matching TRBD1 (5 bases). CDR1 and CDR2 from the germline V gene are MDHEN and SYDVKM. The V and J ends lost 1 base and 5 bases respectively, with 10 bases between them. The CDR3 consists of 14 residues.

The chain carries TRBV27 and TRBJ1-4, with 10 bases aligning to TRBD1. The CDR3 length is 17 residues. V dropped 5 bases and J dropped 8; count of bases not matched to a gene: 14. Germline V gene data show CDR1 as MNHEY and CDR2 as SMNVEV (reference sequence). Written as DNA, the CDR3 is TGTGCCAGCAGTACCCGGGACAGGGGCCGGGTTGGAGAAAAACTGTTTTTT. Encoded protein: CASSTRDRGRVGEKLFF.

This chain uses TRBV19 with TRBJ1-2; D perhaps matches TRBD1 (5 bases). Per the germline V gene, CDR1 is LNHDA and CDR2 is SQIVND (reference sequence). Trimming removed 6 bases from V and 6 bases from J, with 17 bases in between. CDR3 length equals 14 residues. In nucleotides, the CDR3 is TGTGCCAGTAGGGAGACGACAGCGTTAAATGGCTACACCTTC. It specifies CASRETTALNGYTF.

This sequence joins TRBV28 and TRBJ1-6; 7 bases are a match to TRBD1. CDR3 length: 15 amino acids. CDR1 is MDHEN and CDR2 is SYDVKM in the germline V gene. V lost 2 bases, J lost 6 bases, and 4 bases stayed unmatched. CDR3 coding DNA: TGTGCCAGCAGTTTAAAGGAGGGGGCTAATTCACCCCTCCACTTT. It yields the protein CASSLKEGANSPLHF.

This CDR3 is CASSQDTGTNIQYF. As DNA, the CDR3 is TGTGCCAGCAGCCAAGATACCGGGACTAACATTCAGTACTTC. The J gene is TRBJ2-4, the V gene TRBV4-2; D perhaps matches TRBD2 (6 bases). The CDR3 is 14 amino acids. Germline-derived CDR1 and CDR2 are LGHNA and YNFKEQ. V was shortened by 0 bases and J by 7 bases, with 10 bases between the two germline ends.

V usage is TRBV23-1 and J usage is TRBJ1-2, with a possible D match to TRBD1 (5 bases). TRBV23-1 is placed among ORFs of uncertain function. With 4 bases removed from V and 8 bases from J, the gap between germline ends came to 14 bases. This CDR3 is built from 13 residues. The CDR3 DNA reads as TGCGCCAGCAGTCTCGGGACTGCCAGGGGCTACACCTTC. Its translation: CASSLGTARGYTF.

This chain links TRBV5-1 with TRBJ2-7; 10 positions match TRBD1. Trimming cost V 3 bases and J 5 bases; bases outside gene matches: 8. Germline CDR1 reads SGHRS; CDR2 reads YFSETQ. CDR3 length: 15 residues. CDR3 DNA: TGCGCCAGCAGCTGGCTGACAGGGGGCAGCGACGAGCAGTACTTC. Protein: CASSWLTGGSDEQYF.

This clone was observed a few times. The chain recombines TRBV11-2 with TRBJ1-1; 12 positions match TRBD1. CDR1 and CDR2 from the germline V gene are SGHAT and FQNNGV. The trim removed 6 bases at V and 5 bases at J, leaving 7 bases unmatched. The CDR3 loop spans 15 amino acids. The CDR3, as DNA: TGTGCCAGCAGAAGGCCGGGACAGGGGGCGACTGAAGCTTTCTTT. Translating gives CASRRPGQGATEAFF.